This TCR beta chain emerged from a study of cytomegalovirus exposure and HLA in healthy donors. The CDR3 is 15 residues long. Trimming cost V 1 base and J 6 bases; bases outside gene matches: 3. The V gene's germline CDR1 is SGHKS and CDR2 YYEKEE (reference sequence). This clone was detected only a few times. The antigen is not known. Points from the study as a whole: Association with HLA alleles at 0.05 false discovery rate was found for some 18,000 TCR beta sequences in a later analysis.

PCR involved 60 Vbeta and 13 Jbeta primers. Sequencing was performed with immunoSEQ multiplex PCR; in TCRdb, only in-frame clones are kept and a portion is missing. The sample has 95,000 to 150,000 clones; about 84% are singletons. The sequencing input was PBMCs. This clonotype was sampled from a man younger than 30 in good health and CMV-seropositive. The chain uses TRBV5-5 and TRBJ2-6; 8 nucleotides line up with TRBD1. The CDR3 region is CASSLLTGEANVLTF. The CDR3 bases are TGTGCCAGCAGCTTGCTGACAGGGGAGGCCAACGTCCTGACTTTC.